The 9 T cell receptor beta chains below were found in one sample sequenced in a study of CD8+CD57+ T cells in acquired aplastic anemia. Genomic DNA constituted the template upon which TCR beta VDJ and CDR3 profiling was performed. TCRdb re-called the reads through MiXCR, storing one row per CDR3 protein. The data hold under 250,000 distinct CDR3 sequences, with 34% observed a single time. The source material was sorted CD4+, CD8+, or CD8+CD57+ T cells (not recorded which) from PBMCs. The receptors were sampled from a human donor in good health, serving as a control.

This clonotype was detected ten times or more. V and J are TRBV29-1 and TRBJ2-7; TRBD1 might be the D (6 bases). Germline V gene sequence: CDR1 SQVTM, CDR2 ANQGSEA. Trimming pared 5 bases from V and 2 bases from J, leaving 13 bases between. The CDR3 covers 13 residues. The CDR3 reads CSVSARGAYEQYF. The DNA for the CDR3 is TGCAGCGTTTCGGCCAGGGGAGCCTACGAGCAGTACTTC.

This clonotype was recorded at least ten times. The chain joins TRBV29-1 to TRBJ1-1, with D unclear. V lost 7 bases, J lost 4 bases, and 10 bases lay in between. CDR1 is SQVTM and CDR2 is ANQGSEA in the germline V gene. The CDR3 sequence is 11 residues long. CDR3 amino acids: CSALERTEAFF. In nucleotides, the CDR3 is TGCAGCGCCCTAGAACGCACTGAAGCTTTCTTT.

Only a few counts were recorded for this clonotype. One junction end disagrees with the germline gene, perhaps due to a read error. The chain carries TRBV29-1 and TRBJ1-1, with D possibly being TRBD1 (6 bases). The CDR3 is 13 amino acids. Germline V gene data show CDR1 as SQVTM and CDR2 as ANQGSEA. CDR3 coding DNA: TGCAGCGTCCTCGGACAGACGAGCACTGAAGCCTTCTTT. This codes for CSVLGQTSTEAFF.

This clonotype was detected ten times or more. The genes are TRBV12-3 or TRBV12-4 and TRBJ2-1; no clear D gene. CDR3 length equals 13 residues. V was pared by 3 bases and J by 3 bases, with 6 bases between. The CDR3 nucleotides are TGTGCCAGCAGTTTGGGTGACTACAATGAGCAGTTCTTC. Translation: CASSLGDYNEQFF.

In this sample, this clonotype turned up a few times. The chain employs TRBV20-1 and TRBJ2-1, with 10 bases aligning to TRBD2. This CDR3 spans 19 amino acids. CDR1 and CDR2 (germline): DFQATT, SNEGSKA (reference sequence). After removal of 1 base from V and 5 bases from J, the junction contained 17 bases not matched to a gene. The CDR3 loop reads CSARGAGGRVTSGDNEQFF. DNA of the CDR3: TGCAGTGCTAGAGGAGCAGGGGGTCGCGTAACTAGCGGGGACAATGAGCAGTTCTTC.

This clonotype has more than one count but fewer than ten. V gene TRBV12-3 or TRBV12-4 combines with J gene TRBJ1-4; no firm D call. This CDR3 is 13 amino acids long. The germline V and J ends were trimmed by 8 bases and 4 bases, with 11 bases remaining between them. CDR3 nucleotide sequence: TGTGCCAGCGCCCGCCGGTATAATGAAAAACTGTTTTTT. It translates to CASARRYNEKLFF.

The table lists this clonotype with many counts. The chain has TRBV5-4 and TRBJ2-5; D unresolved. This CDR3 is built from 14 residues. Germline-derived CDR1 and CDR2 are SGHNT and YYREEE (reference sequence). The V gene lost 0 bases and the J gene lost 3 bases, with 9 bases spanning the gap. The CDR3 region is CASSLGPLEETQYF. CDR3 nucleotides: TGTGCCAGCAGCTTGGGTCCACTTGAAGAGACCCAGTACTTC. Drawing the rest from reference TRBV5-4 and TRBJ2-5, the complete variable domain is ETGVTQSPTHLIKTRGQQVTLRCSSQSGHNTVSWYQQALGQGPQFIFQYYREEENGRGNFPPRFSGLQFPNYSSELNVNALELDDSALYLCASSLGPLEETQYFGPGTRLLVL.

This chain uses TRBV10-3 with TRBJ1-5; D is unresolved. The V end was cut by 7 bases, the J end by 11 bases, with 15 bases between. The germline CDR1 and CDR2 sequences are ENHRY and SYGVKD. The CDR3 runs 12 residues. This chain's CDR3 is CAINGRKSAQHF. In nucleotides, the CDR3 is TGTGCCATCAATGGGAGGAAATCAGCCCAGCATTTT.

In its sample, this clonotype was seen many times. This chain uses TRBV24-1 with TRBJ1-1; TRBD1 matches 8 bases. Unmatched junction bases numbered 5, after V lost 1 base and J lost 11 bases. The CDR3 covers 13 residues. Per germline, CDR1 KGHDR and CDR2 SFDVKD. CDR3 coding DNA: TGTGCCACCAGTGATTTTGGACAGGGAGGTGCTTTCTTT. Its protein product is CATSDFGQGGAFF.